The 32 T cell receptor beta chains in this list originate from one sample, sequenced in a study of cytomegalovirus exposure and HLA in healthy donors. Use of 60 Vbeta and 13 Jbeta primers characterized the PCR. Sequencing used immunoSEQ multiplex PCR; TCRdb keeps in-frame clones, though not all of them. This table holds 100,000 to 150,000 clones. The sequenced sample was PBMCs. These receptors were obtained from a man aged 18 to 30 in good health and CMV-seronegative.

The chain couples TRBV15 to TRBJ1-5; D is undetermined. Trimming took 7 bases from V and 6 from J, leaving 13 bases between them. Germline-derived CDR1 and CDR2 are LNHNV and YYDKDF (reference sequence). CDR3 length: 13 amino acids. CDR3 nucleotides: TGTGCCACCAAACGGGCCGGGATTCAGCCCCAGCATTTT. Its translation: CATKRAGIQPQHF.

This chain uses TRBV30 with TRBJ1-1; the D is unclear. The germline gives CDR1 GTSNPN, CDR2 SVGIG (reference sequence). This CDR3 has 13 residues. V lost 1 base and J lost 2, with 8 bases in between. CDR3 in amino acids: CAWSGEFNTEAFF. The CDR3 bases are TGTGCCTGGAGTGGTGAGTTTAACACTGAAGCTTTCTTT.

The chain links TRBV30 to TRBJ1-2; D not resolved. Germline CDR1 and CDR2: GTSNPN and SVGIG (reference sequence). This CDR3 has 13 amino acids. Trimming removed 0 bases from V and 8 bases from J, with 13 bases in between. CDR3 in amino acids: CAWSVRVSLGYTF. The DNA of the CDR3 is TGTGCCTGGAGTGTACGAGTCTCCCTAGGCTACACCTTC.

The chain uses TRBV18 and TRBJ2-7; no clear D. The CDR3 length is 11 residues. Germline-derived CDR1 and CDR2 are KGHSH and LQKENI. The germline V and J ends were trimmed by 3 bases and 2 bases, with 2 bases remaining between them. This chain's CDR3 is CASSPAYEQYF. In DNA form, the CDR3 reads TGTGCCAGCTCACCCGCCTACGAGCAGTACTTC.

The chain couples TRBV6-5 to TRBJ2-7; 7 bases agree with TRBD2. This CDR3 region has 16 residues. Germline loops: CDR1 MNHEY, CDR2 SVGAGI. V shed 2 bases and J 7 bases; nucleotides not matched to a gene: 14. The chain's CDR3 is CASSYTPLAVRGEQYF. The CDR3 DNA reads TGTGCCAGCAGTTACACCCCGCTAGCGGTAAGGGGAGAGCAGTACTTC.

The rearrangement links TRBV7-3 to TRBJ2-3; weak D call: TRBD1 (5 bases). The CDR3 runs to 12 residues. With 5 bases removed from V and 6 bases from J, the gap between germline ends came to 9 bases. Germline V gene lookup returns CDR1 SGHTA and CDR2 FQGTGA. In DNA form, the CDR3 reads TGTGCCAGCAGCGTCGCAGGGGATACGCAGTATTTT. It translates to CASSVAGDTQYF. The whole variable domain, remainder taken from reference TRBV7-3 and TRBJ2-3, is GAGVSQTPSNKVTEKGKYVELRCDPISGHTALYWYRQSLGQGPEFLIYFQGTGAADDSGLPNDRFFAVRPEGSVSTLKIQRTERGDSAVYLCASSVAGDTQYFGPGTRLTVL.

The chain joins TRBV27 to TRBJ1-6, with 10 bases lining up with TRBD1. The length of the CDR3 is 14 residues. V was clipped by 6 bases and J by 10 bases; unmatched bases: 6. Germline V gene data show CDR1 as MNHEY and CDR2 as SMNVEV (reference sequence). CDR3 DNA: TGTGCCAGCAGGGGGGACAGGGGAAGCTCACCCCTCCACTTT. This gives the protein CASRGDRGSSPLHF.

This chain joins TRBV28 and TRBJ1-2, with TRBD1 identical over 10 bases. Germline assignment: CDR1 MDHEN and CDR2 SYDVKM. The CDR3 is 17 residues long. The J segment lost 6 bases and the V segment lost 6 bases, leaving 16 bases of the junction unmatched. The CDR3 region is CASSRLAGGQGFDGYTF. The CDR3 DNA reads TGTGCCAGCAGCAGATTGGCAGGGGGACAGGGGTTTGATGGCTACACCTTC.

The genes are TRBV5-4 and TRBJ1-1; 7 bases agree with TRBD1. J gave up 1 base and V 2 bases, and 2 bases lay outside the gene matches. The CDR3 has 14 amino acids. Germline values: CDR1 SGHNT, CDR2 YYREEE (reference sequence). CDR3 in DNA: TGTGCCAGCAGCTTACCAGGGGGGAACACTGAAGCTTTCTTT. Its translation: CASSLPGGNTEAFF.

V usage is TRBV4-1 and J usage is TRBJ1-3, with TRBD1 matching 8 bases. The V segment lost 1 base and the J segment 5 bases; nucleotides outside the gene matches: 1. Looked up from germline, CDR1 is MGHRA and CDR2 is YSYEKL. The CDR3 is 14 amino acids. The CDR3 region has the DNA TGCGCCAGCAGCCAAGGACAGGGGCGAAACACCATATATTTT. Translated: CASSQGQGRNTIYF.

The chain couples TRBV19 to TRBJ1-5; TRBD1 agrees at 10 bases. V trimming: 5 bases; J trimming: 6 bases; junction bases outside the gene matches: 13. The CDR3 is 17 residues long. Germline assignment: CDR1 LNHDA and CDR2 SQIVND (reference sequence). Written as DNA, the CDR3 is TGTGCCAGTAGTGTCGGGCAGGGACAGGGGAGTACTCAGCCCCAGCATTTT. Amino acids: CASSVGQGQGSTQPQHF.

The chain joins TRBV5-6 to TRBJ1-5, with TRBD1 matching 7 bases. The CDR3 consists of 15 residues. Looked up from germline, CDR1 is SGHDT and CDR2 is YYEEEE. V shed 4 bases, J shed 4 bases, and the junction held 8 bases outside the gene matches. CDR3 coding DNA: TGTGCCAGCAGCGCAGAAACAGGGGTGAATCAGCCCCAGCATTTT. Protein product: CASSAETGVNQPQHF. The full variable domain, its missing parts supplied by reference TRBV5-6 and TRBJ1-5, is DAGVTQSPTHLIKTRGQQVTLRCSPKSGHDTVSWYQQALGQGPQFIFQYYEEEERQRGNFPDRFSGHQFPNYSSELNVNALLLGDSALYLCASSAETGVNQPQHFGDGTRLSIL.

The gene calls are TRBV6-1 and TRBJ2-7; D might be TRBD1 (5 bases). Trimming cost V 4 bases and J 6 bases, with 13 bases left between them. In germline, CDR1 is MNHNS, CDR2 SASEGT. This CDR3 is built from 13 residues. CDR3 in DNA: TGTGCCAGCAGTGTGAACAGGCGACCCGAGCAGTACTTC. Translated: CASSVNRRPEQYF.

The chain uses TRBV7-8 and TRBJ2-1; D is uncertain. The CDR3 totals 13 residues. Germline-derived CDR1 and CDR2 are SGHVS and FQNEAQ. Trimming removed 5 bases from V and 4 bases from J, with 9 bases in between. The CDR3 DNA reads as TGTGCCAGCAGCACAGACCCATACAATGAGCAGTTCTTC. It encodes CASSTDPYNEQFF.

The J gene is TRBJ1-5, the V gene TRBV7-2; D is ambiguous. The CDR3 runs 13 residues. Trimming stripped 3 bases from V and 5 bases from J, with 8 bases between. Per germline, CDR1 SGHTA and CDR2 FQGNSA. The DNA for the CDR3 is TGTGCCAGCAGCTTTTTAGTAGATCAGCCCCAGCATTTT. It encodes CASSFLVDQPQHF.

The CDR3, as DNA: TGTGCCAGCAGCAAAGCAGGGACAGGGGTCCACTTT. Encoded protein: CASSKAGTGVHF. The J gene is TRBJ1-6, the V gene TRBV7-9; TRBD1 matches at 10 bases. The junction had 6 bases not matched to a gene; V was cut back by 5 bases and J by 17 bases. The V gene's germline CDR1 is SEHNR and CDR2 FQNEAQ (reference sequence). This CDR3 has 12 residues.

The chain recombines TRBV7-2 with TRBJ1-1, with no clear D. Looked up from germline, CDR1 is SGHTA and CDR2 is FQGNSA. Trimming removed 2 bases at V and 5 bases at J, with 6 bases between. The CDR3 has 12 residues. The CDR3 DNA sequence: TGTGCCAGCAGCTTACCCCAAACTGAAGCTTTCTTT. Translated: CASSLPQTEAFF.

The CDR3 protein is CASIPDRLNTEAFF. CDR3 DNA: TGTGCCAGTATCCCTGACAGATTGAACACTGAAGCTTTCTTT. The V gene is TRBV19, the J gene TRBJ1-1, with D maybe TRBD1 (5 bases). Trimming left V 7 bases short and J 0 bases short, with 12 bases between. CDR3 size: 14 residues. Germline-derived CDR1 and CDR2 are LNHDA and SQIVND (reference sequence).

The rearrangement uses TRBV7-9 and TRBJ1-5; TRBD1 matches 9 bases. Germline V gives CDR1 SEHNR, CDR2 FQNEAQ (reference sequence). V trimming: 7 bases; J trimming: 5 bases; junction bases outside the gene matches: 6. This CDR3 has 14 residues. In DNA, the CDR3 is TGTGCCAGCAACAGCGACAGGGGGGATCAGCCCCAGCATTTT. It translates to CASNSDRGDQPQHF.

The chain combines TRBV7-9 with TRBJ2-1; 10 nucleotides match TRBD1. After removal of 7 bases from V and 0 bases from J, the junction contained 3 bases not matched to a gene. The CDR3 spans 15 residues. Germline V CDR1 and CDR2: SEHNR, FQNEAQ (reference sequence). CDR3 bases: TGTGCCAGCACCCGGACAGGGGGCTCCTACAATGAGCAGTTCTTC. This codes for CASTRTGGSYNEQFF. The entire variable domain, with the rest obtained from reference TRBV7-9 and TRBJ2-1, is as follows: DTGVSQNPRHKITKRGQNVTFRCDPISEHNRLYWYRQTLGQGPEFLTYFQNEAQLEKSRLLSDRFSAERPKGSFSTLEIQRTEQGDSAMYLCASTRTGGSYNEQFFGPGTRLTVL.

The chain carries TRBV19 and TRBJ1-2, with D possibly being TRBD1 (5 bases). Per germline, CDR1 LNHDA and CDR2 SQIVND (reference sequence). The CDR3 has 15 residues. V lost 7 bases to trimming and J lost 5 bases, with 20 bases between them. CDR3 bases: TGTGCCAGTAATCGCGGGGCGTTGGTTTCTTATGGCTACACCTTC. Protein: CASNRGALVSYGYTF.

A remark on this clone: This CDR3 is also generated by other DNA sequences in the sample. The chain is built from TRBV9 and TRBJ2-2; no clear D. Germline values: CDR1 SGDLS, CDR2 YYNGEE. The CDR3 is made up of 13 amino acids. Trimming cost V 2 bases and J 4 bases, with 6 bases left between them. CDR3 loop: CASSVGGTGELFF. CDR3 DNA: TGTGCCAGCAGCGTCGGCGGCACCGGGGAGCTGTTTTTT.

The J gene is TRBJ1-2, the V gene TRBV30, with 7 positions matching TRBD1. V shed 0 bases, J shed 5 bases, and the junction held 6 bases outside the gene matches. CDR3 length: 14 residues. CDR1 and CDR2 from the germline V gene are GTSNPN and SVGIG (reference sequence). This CDR3 reads CAWSVRQGRYGYTF. CDR3 DNA: TGTGCCTGGAGTGTCCGACAGGGTAGATATGGCTACACCTTC.

The V gene is TRBV5-5, the J gene TRBJ1-1; a possible D gene is TRBD1 (6 bases). CDR3 length: 16 residues. Germline loops: CDR1 SGHKS, CDR2 YYEKEE (reference sequence). V was clipped by 0 bases and J by 3 bases, with 15 bases between them. The CDR3 spells CASSLVVGGLYTEAFF. In DNA, the CDR3 is TGTGCCAGCAGCTTGGTAGTTGGGGGCTTGTACACTGAAGCTTTCTTT.

The chain joins TRBV19 to TRBJ2-3; 9 bases align to TRBD2. CDR3 length equals 15 residues. Germline-derived CDR1 and CDR2 are LNHDA and SQIVND (reference sequence). V gave up 6 bases and J gave up 4 bases; unmatched junction bases: 8. The CDR3 is CASSLLAGRSDTQYF. DNA of the CDR3: TGTGCCAGTAGCCTCCTAGCGGGAAGGTCAGATACGCAGTATTTT.

The V gene is TRBV5-5, the J gene TRBJ1-1; a possible D gene is TRBD1 (6 bases). The CDR3 length is 15 residues. With 0 bases removed from V and 4 bases from J, the gap between germline ends came to 13 bases. Germline V gene lookup returns CDR1 SGHKS and CDR2 YYEKEE (reference sequence). The CDR3 DNA is TGTGCCAGCAGCTTGGCCCCACAGGGCGGCACTGAAGCTTTCTTT. This codes for CASSLAPQGGTEAFF.

The genes are TRBV30 and TRBJ2-2; D call uncertain. The V and J ends lost 4 bases and 7 bases respectively, with 10 bases between them. This CDR3 contains 12 residues. Germline CDR1 GTSNPN, CDR2 SVGIG (reference sequence). The CDR3 DNA reads TGTGCCTGGAAGTTGACGGGCGGGGAGCTGTTTTTT. Amino acids: CAWKLTGGELFF.

V and J are TRBV10-2 and TRBJ2-1; a weak D match, TRBD2 (5 bases). Germline CDR1 is WSHSY and CDR2 is SAAADI. V shed 5 bases and J shed 2 bases, with 13 bases lying between them. The CDR3 extends over 15 amino acids. Here the CDR3 DNA reads TGCGCCAGCAGTAACCCGGGATTAACCTACAATGAGCAGTTCTTC. Its translation: CASSNPGLTYNEQFF.

J is TRBJ1-6 and V is TRBV9, with 8 positions matching TRBD1. Germline CDR1 and CDR2: SGDLS and YYNGEE. There are 15 residues in the CDR3. V shed 3 bases, J shed 9 bases, and the junction held 8 bases outside the gene matches. CDR3 DNA: TGTGCCAGCAGCGCCGGACAGGGAGGAACTTCACCCCTCCACTTT. It translates to CASSAGQGGTSPLHF.

The V gene is TRBV18, the J gene TRBJ2-3; D is possibly TRBD2 (6 bases). Trimming took off 0 bases at V and 5 bases at J, with 12 bases between the two ends. The CDR3 consists of 15 residues. CDR1 is KGHSH and CDR2 is LQKENI in the germline V gene. The CDR3 region has the DNA TGTGCCAGCTCACCACCAATGGGAGGCCAAGATACGCAGTATTTT. Amino acids: CASSPPMGGQDTQYF.

The chain is built from TRBV2 and TRBJ1-1; D gene uncertain. V lost 4 bases, J lost 6 bases, and 12 bases lay in between. The CDR3 is 13 residues long. Germline V CDR1 and CDR2: SNHLY, FYNNEI. In DNA form, the CDR3 reads TGTGCCAGCAGTGGAGCCGTGGCCCCTGAAGCTTTCTTT. Protein sequence: CASSGAVAPEAFF.

The chain recombines TRBV19 with TRBJ2-3; TRBD1 agrees at 9 bases. The CDR3 is made up of 15 amino acids. V lost 5 bases and J lost 0; bases outside the gene matches: 3. Germline V gives CDR1 LNHDA, CDR2 SQIVND (reference sequence). The CDR3 protein is CASSAQGASTDTQYF. CDR3 sequence (DNA): TGTGCCAGTAGTGCACAGGGGGCCAGCACAGATACGCAGTATTTT.